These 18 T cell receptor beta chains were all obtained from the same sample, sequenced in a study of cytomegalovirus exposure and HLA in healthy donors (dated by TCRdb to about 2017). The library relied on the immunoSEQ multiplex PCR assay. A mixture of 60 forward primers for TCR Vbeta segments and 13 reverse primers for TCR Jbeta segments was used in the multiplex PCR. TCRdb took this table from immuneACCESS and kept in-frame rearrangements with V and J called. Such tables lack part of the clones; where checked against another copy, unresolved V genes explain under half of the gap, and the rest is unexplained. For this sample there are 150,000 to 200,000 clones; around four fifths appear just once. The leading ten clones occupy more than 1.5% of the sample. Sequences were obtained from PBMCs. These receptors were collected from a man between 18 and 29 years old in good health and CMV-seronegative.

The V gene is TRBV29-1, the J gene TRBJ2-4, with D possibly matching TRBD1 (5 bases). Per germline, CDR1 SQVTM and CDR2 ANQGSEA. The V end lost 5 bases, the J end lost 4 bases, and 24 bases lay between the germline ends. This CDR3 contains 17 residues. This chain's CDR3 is CSVKSKGQAWTKNIQYF. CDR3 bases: TGCAGCGTTAAAAGCAAGGGGCAGGCGTGGACAAAAAACATTCAGTACTTC.

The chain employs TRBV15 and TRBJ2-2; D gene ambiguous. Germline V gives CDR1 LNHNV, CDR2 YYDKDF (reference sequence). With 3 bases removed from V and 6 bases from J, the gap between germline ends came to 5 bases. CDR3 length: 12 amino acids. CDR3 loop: CATSRAAGELFF. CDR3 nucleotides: TGTGCCACCAGCAGGGCGGCCGGGGAGCTGTTTTTT.

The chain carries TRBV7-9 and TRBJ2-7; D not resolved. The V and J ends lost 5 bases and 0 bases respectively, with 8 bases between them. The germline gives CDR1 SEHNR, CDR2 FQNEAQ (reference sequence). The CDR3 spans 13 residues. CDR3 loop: CASSPRLSYEQYF. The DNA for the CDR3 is TGTGCCAGCAGCCCTCGACTCTCCTACGAGCAGTACTTC.

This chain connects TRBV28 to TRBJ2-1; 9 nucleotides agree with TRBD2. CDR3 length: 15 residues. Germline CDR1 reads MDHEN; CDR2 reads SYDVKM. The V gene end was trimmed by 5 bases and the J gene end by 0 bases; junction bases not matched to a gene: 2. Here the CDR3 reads CASSEGLASYNEQFF. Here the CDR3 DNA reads TGTGCCAGCAGTGAGGGACTAGCCTCCTACAATGAGCAGTTCTTC.

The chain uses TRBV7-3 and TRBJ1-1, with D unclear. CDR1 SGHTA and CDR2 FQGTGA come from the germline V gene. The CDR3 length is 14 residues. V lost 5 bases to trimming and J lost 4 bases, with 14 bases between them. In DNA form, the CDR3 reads TGTGCCAGCAGCCCTAATATTGGGAGCACTGAAGCTTTCTTT. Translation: CASSPNIGSTEAFF.

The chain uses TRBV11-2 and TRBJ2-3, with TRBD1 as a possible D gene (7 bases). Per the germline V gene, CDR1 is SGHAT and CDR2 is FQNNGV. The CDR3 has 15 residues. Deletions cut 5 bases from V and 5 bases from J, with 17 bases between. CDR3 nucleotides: TGTGCCAGCAGCGCCGGGACAGTCGGGGGAGATACGCAGTATTTT. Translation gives CASSAGTVGGDTQYF.

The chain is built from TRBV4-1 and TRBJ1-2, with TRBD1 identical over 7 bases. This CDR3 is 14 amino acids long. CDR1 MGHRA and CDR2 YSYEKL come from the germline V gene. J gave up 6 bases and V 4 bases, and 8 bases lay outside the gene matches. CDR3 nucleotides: TGCGCCAGCAGCCCCGCAGGGGGGATGAATGGCTACACCTTC. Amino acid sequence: CASSPAGGMNGYTF.

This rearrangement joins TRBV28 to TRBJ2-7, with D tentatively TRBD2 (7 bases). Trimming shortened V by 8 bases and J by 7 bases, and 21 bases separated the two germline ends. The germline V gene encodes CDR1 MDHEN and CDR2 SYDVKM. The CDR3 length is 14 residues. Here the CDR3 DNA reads TGTGCCAGCTCCCCGGTAGGGGGGGCAAGGGAGCAGTACTTC. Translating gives CASSPVGGAREQYF.

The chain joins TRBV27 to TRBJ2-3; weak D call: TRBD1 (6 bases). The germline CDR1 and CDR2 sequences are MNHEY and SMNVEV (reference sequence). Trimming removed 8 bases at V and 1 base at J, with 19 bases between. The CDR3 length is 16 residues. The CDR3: CASRISGTSGTDTQYF. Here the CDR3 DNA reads TGTGCCAGCCGGATTTCCGGGACATCGGGCACAGATACGCAGTATTTT.

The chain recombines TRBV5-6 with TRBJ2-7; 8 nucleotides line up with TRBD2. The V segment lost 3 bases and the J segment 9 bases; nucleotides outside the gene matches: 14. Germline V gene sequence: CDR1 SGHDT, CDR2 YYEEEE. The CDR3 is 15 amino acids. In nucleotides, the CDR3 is TGTGCCAGCAGCTCGGGGGGGAGGGGGAGACGTGGGCAGTACTTC. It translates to CASSSGGRGRRGQYF.

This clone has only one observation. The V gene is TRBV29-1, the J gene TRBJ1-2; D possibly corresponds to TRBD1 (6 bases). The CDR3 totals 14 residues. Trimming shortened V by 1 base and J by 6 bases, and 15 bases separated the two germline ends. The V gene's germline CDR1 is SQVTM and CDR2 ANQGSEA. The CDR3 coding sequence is TGCAGCGTTGAAGCAGGGGCAGGGCGAGATGGCTACACCTTC. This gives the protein CSVEAGAGRDGYTF. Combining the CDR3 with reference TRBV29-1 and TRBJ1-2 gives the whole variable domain SAVISQKPSRDICQRGTSLTIQCQVDSQVTMMFWYRQQPGQSLTLIATANQGSEATYESGFVIDKFPISRPNLTFSTLTVSNMSPEDSSIYLCSVEAGAGRDGYTFGSGTRLTVV.

This chain's CDR3 is CASSSGGEPGELFF. The CDR3, as DNA: TGTGCCAGCAGCTCCGGGGGGGAACCCGGGGAGCTGTTTTTT. This chain connects TRBV11-3 to TRBJ2-2, with TRBD2 identical over 8 bases. The junction had 4 bases not matched to a gene; V was cut back by 4 bases and J by 6 bases. Germline values: CDR1 SGHNT, CDR2 YENEEA. The CDR3 totals 14 residues.

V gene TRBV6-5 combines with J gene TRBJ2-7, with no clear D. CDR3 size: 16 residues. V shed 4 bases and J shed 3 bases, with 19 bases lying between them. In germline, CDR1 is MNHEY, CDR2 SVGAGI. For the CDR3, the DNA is TGTGCCAGCAGTTCTACAGCCGATGGGCGCAGCTACGAGCAGTACTTC. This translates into CASSSTADGRSYEQYF.

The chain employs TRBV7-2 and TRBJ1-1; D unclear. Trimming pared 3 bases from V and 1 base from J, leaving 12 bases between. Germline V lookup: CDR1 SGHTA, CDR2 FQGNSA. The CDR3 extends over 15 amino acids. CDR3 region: CASSLRLIPNTEAFF. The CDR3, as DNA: TGTGCCAGCAGCTTGAGGCTGATACCGAACACTGAAGCTTTCTTT.

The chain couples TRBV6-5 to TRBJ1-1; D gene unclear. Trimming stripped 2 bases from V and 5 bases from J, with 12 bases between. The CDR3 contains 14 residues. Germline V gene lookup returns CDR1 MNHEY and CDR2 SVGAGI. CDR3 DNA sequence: TGTGCCAGCAGTTACCGGACCCCGGGAACTGAAGCTTTCTTT. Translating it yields CASSYRTPGTEAFF.

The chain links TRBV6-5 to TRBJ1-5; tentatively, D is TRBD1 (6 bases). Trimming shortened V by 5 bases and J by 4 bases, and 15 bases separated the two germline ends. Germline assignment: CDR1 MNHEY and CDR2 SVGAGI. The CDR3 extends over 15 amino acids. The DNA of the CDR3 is TGTGCCAGCAGTCCCCGGACAGAGGGAAATCAGCCCCAGCATTTT. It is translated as CASSPRTEGNQPQHF.

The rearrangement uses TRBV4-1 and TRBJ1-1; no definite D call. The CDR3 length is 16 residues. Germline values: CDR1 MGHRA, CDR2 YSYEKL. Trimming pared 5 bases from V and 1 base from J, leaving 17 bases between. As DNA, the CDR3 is TGCGCCAGCAGCTCGCCGCCACAGTGGCCGAACACTGAAGCTTTCTTT. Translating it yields CASSSPPQWPNTEAFF.

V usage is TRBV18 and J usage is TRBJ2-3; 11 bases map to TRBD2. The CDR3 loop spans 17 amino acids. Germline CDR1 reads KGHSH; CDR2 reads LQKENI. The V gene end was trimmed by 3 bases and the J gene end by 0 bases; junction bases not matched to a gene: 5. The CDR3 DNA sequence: TGTGCCAGCTCACCTCTTCCTAGCGGGAGGAGCACAGATACGCAGTATTTT. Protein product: CASSPLPSGRSTDTQYF.